This T cell receptor (beta chain) is from a study of CD8+ T cells in alopecia areata. The V end lost 0 bases, the J end lost 6 bases, and 14 bases lay between the germline ends. The germline CDR1 and CDR2 sequences are SQVTM and ANQGSEA. The CDR3 sequence is 14 residues long. It was cDNA, reverse transcribed from extracted RNA, that served as the sequencing template. Profiled with immunoSEQ multiplex PCR; TCRdb holds only in-frame clones, not every one. The sample includes 150,000 to 200,000 clones, over 50% of them seen just once. Peripheral blood samples and lesional scalp punch biopsies were obtained from alopecia areata patients.

This sequence was found in a human donor with alopecia areata. The source was CD4+ T cells sorted from blood, collected at week 0. The rearrangement uses TRBV29-1 and TRBJ1-2, with a tentative D call TRBD1 (5 bases). The CDR3 protein is CSVEDGRDVDGYTF. CDR3 nucleotides: TGCAGCGTTGAAGATGGCAGGGATGTTGATGGCTACACCTTC. The entire variable domain, with the rest obtained from reference TRBV29-1 and TRBJ1-2, is as follows: SAVISQKPSRDICQRGTSLTIQCQVDSQVTMMFWYRQQPGQSLTLIATANQGSEATYESGFVIDKFPISRPNLTFSTLTVSNMSPEDSSIYLCSVEDGRDVDGYTFGSGTRLTVV.